This T cell receptor (beta chain) was retrieved from a study of long-term antiretroviral therapy in people with HIV (dated by TCRdb to between 2021 and 2024). Turning to the overall study: The earliest samples were collected approximately a decade before the 2015 WHO recommendation for immediate ART, a period when ART was typically delayed until CD4 counts fell. This retrospective serial study examined whether starting ART and sustained HIV suppression were associated with changes in the composition and diversity of the TRB repertoire in peripheral blood. The cohort contributed over 150 cryopreserved PBMC samples from 25 to 35 adults with confirmed HIV infection, collected serially over a mean of around 6 years (range 1-12). Of the approximately 30 participants with HIV, more than 10 were female. No cross-contamination during QIAcube processing was seen in test extractions of a monoclonal T-cell line run alongside a few dozen polyclonal samples.

The immunoSEQ hsTCRB v3.0 assay was used at survey level resolution to sequence the TRB variable region. A depth of roughly 35,000-55,000 T-cell genomes per sample was targeted for TRB sequencing. An Illumina MiSeq with a v3 150-cycle kit was used to sequence the pooled TRB libraries. Per the original workflow: Repertoire analysis ran in R within a reproducible Nextflow workflow covering QC, data transformation and analysis. LymphoSeq2, an R package for AIRR-Seq data exploration, was used to implement custom analyses. After excluding several samples that yielded fewer than 5000 total TRB sequences, approximately 170 HIV repertoires remained for analysis. Among the approximately 190 HIV repertoires that were kept, some 60 were collected before ART initiation and around 130 were collected after ART initiation. Repertoires were downsampled to 5000 TRB nucleotide sequences, with summary statistics averaged over 100 downsampling iterations. TRB sequences were retained for analysis only if CDR3 regions of at least seven amino acids were present. Two measures captured diversity: a Shannon entropy-derived clonality score and the Gini coefficient. Repertoire networks linked the top 5000 CDR3 amino acid sequences whenever two sequences differed by an edit distance of one. For TRB CDR3 amino acid sequences, antigen specificity groups and MHC restriction were predicted with GLIPH2. Known CMV, EBV, HIV or tissue antigen associations were flagged by matching CDR3 amino acid sequences against VDJdb and McPAS-TCR. Pre-ART, post-ART and control groups were compared with Wilcoxon signed-rank tests and Holm-Bonferroni correction. The source is immuneACCESS, and TCRdb retained only in-frame sequences with V and J called. Part of the clones is not carried over; for the studies checked, unresolved V genes explain less than half of this, and the remainder is unexplained. That table gives V, J and clone size, and the DNA gave D and trimming. The sample table records tens of thousands of clones; over 90% of these occur just once. Clones ranked in the top ten supply more than 3% of the sample.

CDR1 SNHLY and CDR2 FYNNEI are derived from the germline V gene. The CDR3 numbers 10 residues from cysteine through phenylalanine. The sequence is cut down to CDR3 DNA, 30 bases in frame from base 1. The junction carries 4 bases between V and J, which are trimmed by 2 bases and 12 bases respectively. The paper as a whole reports these results and caveats: The repertoire was dominated across all time points by expanded TRB clones identified before ART initiation, although this dominance was seen to fluctuate and to decrease in many PLHIV after ART. Because pre-ART samples had limited cell numbers, unsorted PBMC were profiled rather than sorted CD4+ and CD8+ T cells. Compared with controls, HIV repertoires had narrower CDR3 length ranges, and the network structure pointed to an antigen-experienced repertoire that shifted only slightly toward naive after ART. A significant increase in TRB diversity was found to be associated with ART initiation, although TRB diversity was observed to remain significantly below that of transplant donor controls even after long-term ART. Limited PBMC availability meant only the TCR beta chain was sequenced, without alpha chain pairing. The samples span the years 2004 to 2017, and the ART regimens used may be less effective than current regimens. No data were available on ART adherence, viral resistance or therapy changes, limiting inferences about post-ART repertoire changes.

This clone was picked up one time. Its cognate antigen has yet to be identified. Base qualities are not at hand, and no much larger clone is one base apart. Inclusion was restricted to participants for whom at least one PBMC sample before ART initiation and at least two post-ART samples were available. Every participant with HIV received treatment in the United States of America. Before DNA extraction, cryopreserved samples of roughly 1-10 million PBMC were thawed and washed. At the time of the earliest PBMC sample, participants with HIV were aged between about 20 and 60 years. Each participant contributed PBMC samples from 1-4 timepoints before ART initiation and 2-8 timepoints after ART initiation, with a median of 7 samples. Serial HIV viral load, CD4+ T-cell count, ART history and demographic data were obtained for every participant. Genomic DNA was extracted from unsorted PBMC with a Qiagen kit on a QIAcube, with processing performed in batches of 12 samples.

The receptor was derived from a man aged 50 to 59 with HIV. The rearranged segments are TRBV2 and TRBJ1-4, with an unclear D gene assignment. The sample consisted of unsorted PBMCs, taken 5.3 years after starting antiretroviral therapy. The DNA sequence follows: TGTGCCAGCAGTGAATCGGAACTGTTTTTT. The resulting protein is CASSESELFF.